The 13 T cell receptor beta chains below were found in one sample sequenced in a study of blood T cell repertoires in COVID-19. Clones were read by immunoSEQ multiplex PCR, and TCRdb kept only the in-frame ones, dropping some. Here the sample spans tens of thousands of clones, roughly 87% being singletons. The specimen sequenced was peripheral blood. The receptors come from a man aged 55 to 69 with acute or convalescent COVID-19.

Only a few counts were recorded for this clone. The gene calls are TRBV28 and TRBJ1-6; 9 bases map to TRBD1. The ends lost 5 bases at V and 9 bases at J; junction bases unmatched: 5. Germline V gives CDR1 MDHEN, CDR2 SYDVKM. The CDR3 covers 14 residues. DNA for the CDR3: TGTGCCAGCAGTGTGGGACAGGGAGGTTCACCCCTCCACTTT. Residues: CASSVGQGGSPLHF. Based on the CDR3 plus reference TRBV28 and TRBJ1-6, the full variable domain is DVKVTQSSRYLVKRTGEKVFLECVQDMDHENMFWYRQDPGLGLRLIYFSYDVKMKEKGDIPEGYSVSREKKERFSLILESASTNQTSMYLCASSVGQGGSPLHFGNGTRLTVT.

J is TRBJ2-7 and V is TRBV3-1 (or the pseudogene TRBV3-2); D not resolved. This CDR3 has 11 amino acids. V lost 6 bases and J 3 bases, leaving 6 bases between the germline ends. The germline V gene has CDR1 LGHDT and CDR2 YNNKEL (reference sequence). CDR3 amino acids: CASRRNYEQYF. CDR3 nucleotides: TGTGCCAGCAGGAGGAACTACGAGCAGTACTTC.

The chain joins TRBV15 to TRBJ1-2, with TRBD1 as a possible D gene (5 bases). This CDR3 region has 13 residues. V was pared by 4 bases and J by 2 bases, with 8 bases between. Per germline, CDR1 LNHNV and CDR2 YYDKDF (reference sequence). In DNA form, the CDR3 reads TGTGCCACCAGCACGGGGGGAAACTATGGCTACACCTTC. Its protein is CATSTGGNYGYTF.

The chain links TRBV3-1 (or the pseudogene TRBV3-2) to TRBJ1-1; the D is unclear. The V end lost 0 bases, the J end lost 11 bases, and 13 bases lay between the germline ends. The CDR3 runs to 13 residues. In germline, CDR1 is LGHDT, CDR2 YNNKEL (reference sequence). The CDR3 is CASSQDAWQRAFF. The CDR3, as DNA: TGTGCCAGCAGCCAAGACGCCTGGCAGCGCGCTTTCTTT.

V is TRBV5-1 and J is TRBJ2-3; D is perhaps TRBD2 (5 bases). This CDR3 comprises 14 residues. V lost 1 base and J 2 bases, leaving 8 bases between the germline ends. Germline V gives CDR1 SGHRS, CDR2 YFSETQ. CDR3: CASSLSEVTDTQYF. Written as DNA, the CDR3 is TGCGCCAGCAGCTTGTCGGAGGTCACAGATACGCAGTATTTT.

The chain couples TRBV18 to TRBJ2-1; D perhaps matches TRBD1 (5 bases). Germline V lookup: CDR1 KGHSH, CDR2 LQKENI. CDR3 size: 14 residues. The V gene lost 3 bases and the J gene lost 5 bases, with 11 bases spanning the gap. The CDR3 DNA sequence: TGTGCCAGCTCACCTGACAGATCAAACAATGAGCAGTTCTTC. It is translated as CASSPDRSNNEQFF.

The chain is built from TRBV4-1 and TRBJ1-1, with no clear D. This CDR3 contains 16 residues. The germline gives CDR1 MGHRA, CDR2 YSYEKL. Between the trimmed V and J ends, which lost 6 bases and 5 bases, there was a span of 22 bases. This CDR3 reads CASSYQERRGGTEAFF. The DNA of the CDR3 is TGCGCCAGCAGTTATCAGGAGAGGCGGGGAGGGACTGAAGCTTTCTTT.

J is TRBJ1-1 and V is TRBV3-1 (or the pseudogene TRBV3-2); 12 bases align to TRBD1. Germline assignment: CDR1 LGHDT and CDR2 YNNKEL (reference sequence). After removal of 4 bases from V and 5 bases from J, the junction contained 14 bases not matched to a gene. The CDR3 covers 18 residues. The CDR3 sequence: CASSLRNTGTGGETEAFF. For the CDR3, the DNA is TGTGCCAGCAGCCTTAGAAACACCGGGACAGGGGGCGAAACTGAAGCTTTCTTT.

The chain is built from TRBV4-1 and TRBJ1-2; D remains ambiguous. Trimming took off 5 bases at V and 2 bases at J, with 9 bases between the two ends. The germline gives CDR1 MGHRA, CDR2 YSYEKL. This CDR3 has 13 amino acids. Here the CDR3 reads CASSSRENYGYTF. CDR3 in DNA: TGCGCCAGCAGCTCAAGAGAAAACTATGGCTACACCTTC.

The gene calls are TRBV6-5 and TRBJ1-1; D not certain. The CDR3 sequence is 12 residues long. Looked up from germline, CDR1 is MNHEY and CDR2 is SVGAGI. The V end was cut by 7 bases, the J end by 2 bases, with 8 bases between. CDR3 loop: CASIMGNTEAFF. CDR3 DNA sequence: TGTGCCAGCATAATGGGCAACACTGAAGCTTTCTTT.

This clone was seen only a few times. CDR3 in DNA: TGTGCCAGCACAGAGACACTTACATTAAGGGGCTACACCTTC. Amino acids: CASTETLTLRGYTF. The chain recombines TRBV2 with TRBJ1-2; D unclear. The CDR3 loop spans 14 amino acids. Germline CDR1 is SNHLY and CDR2 is FYNNEI. The V end was cut by 7 bases, the J end by 8 bases, with 20 bases between. The complete variable domain, with remaining parts taken from reference TRBV2 and TRBJ1-2, reads EPEVTQTPSHQVTQMGQEVILRCVPISNHLYFYWYRQILGQKVEFLVSFYNNEISEKSEIFDDQFSVERPDGSNFTLKIRSTKLEDSAMYFCASTETLTLRGYTFGSGTRLTVV.

This clone was counted a single time. The chain employs TRBV5-4 and TRBJ1-1; D uncertain. CDR3 length: 12 amino acids. V was trimmed by 2 bases and J by 6 bases, leaving 8 bases between them. Germline V CDR1 and CDR2: SGHNT, YYREEE (reference sequence). CDR3 in amino acids: CASSFWSAEAFF. The CDR3 DNA sequence: TGTGCCAGCAGCTTCTGGTCAGCTGAAGCTTTCTTT.

The CDR3 is CASSSDRETEAFF. The CDR3 nucleotides are TGTGCCAGCAGCTCGGACAGGGAGACTGAAGCTTTCTTT. The chain links TRBV7-8 to TRBJ1-1, with 8 positions matching TRBD1. The trim removed 4 bases at V and 5 bases at J, leaving 3 bases unmatched. Germline V gene data show CDR1 as SGHVS and CDR2 as FQNEAQ. The CDR3 loop spans 13 amino acids.